These 27 T cell receptor beta chains were all obtained from the same sample, sequenced in a study of blood T cells in healthy people across ages. For the second PCR, which ran for about 7 to 12 cycles, a sample-barcoded 5' primer and a J-beta primer mix were used. MiXCR was run by TCRdb on the 5' RACE reads, yielding one entry per CDR3 protein. The profile shows around 1,900,000 distinct CDR3 sequences, roughly two fifths of them singletons. Sequenced: blood. The receptors originated from a human donor in good health.

In DNA, the CDR3 is TGTGCCAGCAGTTATCTAGGCTGGGGTTTCGACACTGAAGCTTTCTTT. Its translation is CASSYLGWGFDTEAFF. V is TRBV6-2 or TRBV6-3 and J is TRBJ1-1; D remains ambiguous. Trimming took 3 bases from V and 3 from J, leaving 17 bases between them. The CDR3 length is 16 residues. Germline assignment: CDR1 MNHEY and CDR2 SVGEGT.

This clonotype was detected a few times. The chain employs TRBV9 and TRBJ2-3; TRBD2 matches at 12 bases. The germline CDR1 and CDR2 sequences are SGDLS and YYNGEE. With V trimmed by 3 bases and J by 4 bases, 6 bases remained unmatched. CDR3 length: 16 residues. The DNA of the CDR3 is TGTGCCAGCAGCGCCTTGACTAGCGGGGGTGCAGATACGCAGTATTTT. The encoded protein is CASSALTSGGADTQYF.

This clonotype was detected a few times. J is TRBJ2-5 and V is TRBV5-1, with 11 bases that match TRBD2. This CDR3 is 17 amino acids long. CDR1 is SGHRS and CDR2 is YFSETQ in the germline V gene. V gave up 5 bases and J gave up 4 bases; unmatched junction bases: 13. DNA of the CDR3: TGCGCCAGCAGAGCAGGAGCTAGCGGGGGGCATGGAGAGACCCAGTACTTC. It specifies CASRAGASGGHGETQYF. Using reference TRBV5-1 and TRBJ2-5 for the parts outside the CDR3, the full variable domain is KAGVTQTPRYLIKTRGQQVTLSCSPISGHRSVSWYQQTPGQGLQFLFEYFSETQRNKGNFPGRFSGRQFSNSRSEMNVSTLELGDSALYLCASRAGASGGHGETQYFGPGTRLLVL.

This chain connects TRBV11-2 to TRBJ2-7, with 9 bases that match TRBD1. The CDR3 loop spans 15 amino acids. Germline CDR1 is SGHAT and CDR2 is FQNNGV. The V and J ends lost 3 bases and 2 bases, in that order; junction bases with no gene match: 5. The chain's CDR3 is CASSFGQGPPYEQYF. DNA of the CDR3: TGTGCCAGCAGCTTCGGACAGGGGCCTCCCTACGAGCAGTACTTC.

The rearrangement links TRBV20-1 to TRBJ2-7; 8 nucleotides line up with TRBD1. This CDR3 has 14 amino acids. V dropped 6 bases and J dropped 4; count of bases not matched to a gene: 11. Per the germline V gene, CDR1 is DFQATT and CDR2 is SNEGSKA (reference sequence). The DNA of the CDR3 is TGCAGTGCGGTCGCCAGACAGGGGAATTACGAGCAGTACTTC. Its protein is CSAVARQGNYEQYF.

This clonotype was seen only a few times. The chain is built from TRBV20-1 and TRBJ2-2; 9 nucleotides agree with TRBD1. The ends lost 5 bases at V and 6 bases at J; junction bases unmatched: 13. In germline, CDR1 is DFQATT, CDR2 SNEGSKA (reference sequence). The CDR3 extends over 16 amino acids. CDR3 nucleotide sequence: TGCAGTGCTTCCGACCCGGGGACAGGGCTCCCCGGGGAGCTGTTTTTT. This translates into CSASDPGTGLPGELFF.

The chain carries TRBV6-5 and TRBJ2-5, with D possibly matching TRBD1 (6 bases). The germline CDR1 and CDR2 sequences are MNHEY and SVGAGI. This CDR3 has 15 amino acids. Between the trimmed V and J ends, which lost 7 bases and 2 bases, there was a span of 17 bases. Here the CDR3 reads CASKSFQGYQETQYF. Here the CDR3 DNA reads TGTGCCAGCAAGTCCTTCCAGGGGTATCAAGAGACCCAGTACTTC.

This rearrangement joins TRBV5-4 to TRBJ2-5, with D perhaps matching TRBD2 (5 bases). V dropped 4 bases and J dropped 4 bases, with 17 bases sitting between them. CDR1 is SGHNT, CDR2 YYREEE, per germline (reference sequence). The length of the CDR3 is 15 residues. The CDR3 coding sequence is TGTGCCAGCAGCCAAAGGCGGGTAAAGAGAGAGACCCAGTACTTC. Translation gives CASSQRRVKRETQYF.

The V call is TRBV7-2, the J call TRBJ2-1; 10 nucleotides align to TRBD2. The ends lost 1 base at V and 5 bases at J; junction bases unmatched: 5. This CDR3 region has 16 residues. Per germline, CDR1 SGHTA and CDR2 FQGNSA. The CDR3 loop reads CASSLVAAGGDNEQFF. As DNA, the CDR3 is TGTGCCAGCAGCTTAGTGGCAGCGGGGGGGGACAATGAGCAGTTCTTC. The full variable domain, completed using reference TRBV7-2 and TRBJ2-1, is GAGVSQSPSNKVTEKGKDVELRCDPISGHTALYWYRQSLGQGLEFLIYFQGNSAPDKSGLPSDRFSAERTGGSVSTLTIQRTQQEDSAVYLCASSLVAAGGDNEQFFGPGTRLTVL.

V and J are TRBV27 and TRBJ1-2; tentative D call: TRBD1 (6 bases). Germline V CDR1 and CDR2: MNHEY, SMNVEV (reference sequence). V gave up 4 bases and J gave up 8 bases, with 17 bases separating them. The CDR3 spans 14 residues. The CDR3 DNA is TGTGCCAGCAGTTCTGCAGGGGTTGGGTGGGGCTACACCTTC. Residues: CASSSAGVGWGYTF.

This clonotype occurred once. Given a much more abundant clone one base away, this may be a read error. The gene calls are TRBV5-1 and TRBJ2-6; the D gene is possibly TRBD1 (5 bases). Germline V gives CDR1 SGHRS, CDR2 YFSETQ. The CDR3 is 14 residues long. This chain's CDR3 is CASSTAAGADVLTF. CDR3 nucleotides: TGCGCCAGCAGCACGGCCGCTGGGGCCGACGTCCTGACTTTC.

There are many counts of this clonotype. This chain connects TRBV4-3 to TRBJ1-2; a weak D match, TRBD1 (5 bases). The CDR3 has 13 residues. CDR1 and CDR2 (germline): LGHNA, YSLEER. Trimming took off 0 bases at V and 8 bases at J, with 10 bases between the two ends. DNA for the CDR3: TGCGCCAGCAGCCAAGATCCGTGGGGCGGCTACACCTTC. The encoded protein is CASSQDPWGGYTF.

This chain links TRBV12-3 or TRBV12-4 with TRBJ2-3; 9 positions agree with TRBD2. V trimming: 1 base; J trimming: 5 bases; junction bases outside the gene matches: 7. The CDR3 runs 16 residues. This CDR3 reads CASSLVSSGGLDTQYF. The CDR3 nucleotides read TGTGCCAGCAGTTTAGTGTCCAGCGGGGGGTTAGATACGCAGTATTTT.

The V gene is TRBV7-2, the J gene TRBJ2-1; D not certain. CDR3 length equals 13 residues. Between the trimmed V and J ends, which lost 5 bases and 6 bases, there was a span of 11 bases. Germline assignment: CDR1 SGHTA and CDR2 FQGNSA. CDR3 in DNA: TGTGCCAGCAGCCCTTGGATCGCCAATGAGCAGTTCTTC. Its translation: CASSPWIANEQFF.

CDR3 DNA sequence: TGCAGTGCTAGAGTACGGGACAGGGGGCTAGAGACCCAGTACTTC. Protein: CSARVRDRGLETQYF. The chain links TRBV20-1 to TRBJ2-5; 12 bases fit TRBD1. The V and J ends lost 1 base and 4 bases, in that order; junction bases with no gene match: 4. CDR1 is DFQATT, CDR2 SNEGSKA, per germline (reference sequence). The CDR3 consists of 15 residues.

The chain uses TRBV28 and TRBJ2-6; 7 bases map to TRBD1. The CDR3 totals 18 residues. Germline CDR1 MDHEN, CDR2 SYDVKM. The V gene end was trimmed by 3 bases and the J gene end by 4 bases; junction bases not matched to a gene: 12. CDR3 in DNA: TGTGCCAGCAGTTTTAAGGGACAGCCACCAAGGGGGGCCAACGTCCTGACTTTC. Encoded protein: CASSFKGQPPRGANVLTF.

This clonotype showed up just a few times. One junction end does not reproduce the germline sequence, and a read error may be involved. The chain has TRBV7-8 and TRBJ2-7; 8 bases align to TRBD1. The CDR3 covers 16 residues. The germline V gene has CDR1 SGHVS and CDR2 FQNEAQ. The CDR3 spells CASSLPGQGAIYEQYF. CDR3 nucleotide sequence: TGTGCTAGCAGCCTCCCAGGGCAGGGGGCCATCTACGAGCAGTACTTC.

This clonotype was detected a few times. The V call is TRBV11-2, the J call TRBJ2-3; 12 positions agree with TRBD2. Looked up from germline, CDR1 is SGHAT and CDR2 is FQNNGV. The CDR3 is made up of 16 amino acids. The V gene end was trimmed by 4 bases and the J gene end by 5 bases; junction bases not matched to a gene: 7. For the CDR3, the DNA is TGTGCCAGCAGCTCCTCTAGCGGGGGGGCAGTAGATACGCAGTATTTT. Translation: CASSSSSGGAVDTQYF.

J is TRBJ2-7 and V is TRBV6-5, with D possibly TRBD1 on 6 matching bases. V was pared by 4 bases and J by 2 bases, with 18 bases between. CDR1 and CDR2 from the germline V gene are MNHEY and SVGAGI. CDR3 length equals 16 residues. In DNA, the CDR3 is TGTGCCAGCAGTTCCATGGGGGCAGCCTCTACCTACGAGCAGTACTTC. Residues: CASSSMGAASTYEQYF.

The rearrangement joins TRBV20-1 to TRBJ1-2; D is undetermined. Per germline, CDR1 DFQATT and CDR2 SNEGSKA (reference sequence). The CDR3 has 14 residues. The germline V and J ends were trimmed by 0 bases and 4 bases, with 12 bases remaining between them. The chain's CDR3 is CSARDSRGTYGYTF. The CDR3 DNA reads as TGCAGTGCTAGAGATTCGCGCGGAACCTATGGCTACACCTTC.

The rearrangement uses TRBV15 and TRBJ2-5, with TRBD1 matching 9 bases. Unmatched junction bases numbered 15, after V lost 2 bases and J lost 11 bases. This CDR3 is 16 amino acids long. The germline CDR1 and CDR2 sequences are LNHNV and YYDKDF (reference sequence). CDR3 nucleotide sequence: TGTGCCACCAGCAGAAAACAGGGGGCCATCGGGAATGAGCAGTACTTC. This codes for CATSRKQGAIGNEQYF.

The chain carries TRBV9 and TRBJ2-1; D may be TRBD1 or TRBD2 (5 bases each). V dropped 4 bases and J dropped 0 bases, with 20 bases sitting between them. The CDR3 runs to 18 residues. CDR1 SGDLS and CDR2 YYNGEE come from the germline V gene. CDR3 bases: TGTGCCAGCAGCCCCTCCCCCGGGACGCAAAGCTCCTACAATGAGCAGTTCTTC. Translating gives CASSPSPGTQSSYNEQFF.

This chain joins TRBV6-2 or TRBV6-3 and TRBJ2-1, with TRBD2 matching 11 bases. V was pared by 4 bases and J by 5 bases, with 7 bases of the junction left unmatched. The germline V gene has CDR1 MNHEY and CDR2 SVGEGT. The CDR3 is 16 residues long. CDR3: CASSSLVLAGDNEQFF. CDR3 DNA sequence: TGTGCCAGCAGTTCACTCGTACTAGCGGGGGACAATGAGCAGTTCTTC.

J is TRBJ1-2 and V is TRBV15; D is undetermined. Between the trimmed V and J ends, which lost 0 bases and 4 bases, there was a span of 18 bases. CDR3 length equals 17 residues. In germline, CDR1 is LNHNV, CDR2 YYDKDF (reference sequence). CDR3 loop: CATSRDQETILVYGYTF. The CDR3 nucleotides read TGTGCCACCAGCAGAGATCAAGAAACCATCTTGGTCTATGGCTACACCTTC.

This chain links TRBV9 with TRBJ2-7; 8 positions match TRBD1. Germline loops: CDR1 SGDLS, CDR2 YYNGEE. The CDR3 contains 14 residues. The V and J ends lost 2 bases and 6 bases, in that order; junction bases with no gene match: 7. The CDR3 spells CASSVTGGSGEQYF. For the CDR3, the DNA is TGTGCCAGCAGCGTCACAGGGGGGTCAGGCGAGCAGTACTTC.

The genes are TRBV20-1 and TRBJ1-5; 7 bases agree with TRBD1. CDR1 and CDR2 from the germline V gene are DFQATT and SNEGSKA (reference sequence). The CDR3 sequence is 15 residues long. The junction had 11 bases not matched to a gene; V was cut back by 5 bases and J by 4 bases. The CDR3 is CSASRTGALNQPQHF. CDR3 nucleotides: TGCAGTGCTTCGCGGACAGGAGCCTTGAATCAGCCCCAGCATTTT.

This clonotype was observed a few times. The V gene is TRBV6-6, the J gene TRBJ2-1; 13 positions match TRBD2. Trimming removed 5 bases from V and 9 bases from J; junction bases left unmatched: 7. The CDR3 loop spans 15 amino acids. Germline V gene sequence: CDR1 MNHNY, CDR2 SVGAGI (reference sequence). CDR3: CASSPPGLAGLEQFF. CDR3 DNA sequence: TGTGCCAGCAGTCCACCGGGACTAGCGGGGCTTGAGCAGTTCTTC.